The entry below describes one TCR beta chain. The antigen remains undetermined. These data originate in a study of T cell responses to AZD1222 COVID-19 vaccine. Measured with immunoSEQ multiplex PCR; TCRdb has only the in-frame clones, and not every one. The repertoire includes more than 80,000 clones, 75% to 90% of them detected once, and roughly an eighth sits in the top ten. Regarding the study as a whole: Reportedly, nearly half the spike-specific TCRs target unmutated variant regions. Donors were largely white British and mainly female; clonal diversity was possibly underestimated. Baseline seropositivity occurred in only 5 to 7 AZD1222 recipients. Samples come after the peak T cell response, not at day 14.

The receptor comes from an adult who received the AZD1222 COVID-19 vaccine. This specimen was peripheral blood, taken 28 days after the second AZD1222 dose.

The CDR3 spells CSLKGRGEKLFF. In DNA form, the CDR3 reads TGCAGCCTCAAGGGCAGGGGTGAAAAACTGTTTTTT. This sequence joins TRBV29-1 and TRBJ1-4; maybe TRBD1 (6 bases). Germline V gene sequence: CDR1 SQVTM, CDR2 ANQGSEA. V lost 8 bases, J lost 7 bases, and 14 bases lay in between. The CDR3 is 12 residues long. Supplemented by reference TRBV29-1 and TRBJ1-4, the full variable domain reads SAVISQKPSRDICQRGTSLTIQCQVDSQVTMMFWYRQQPGQSLTLIATANQGSEATYESGFVIDKFPISRPNLTFSTLTVSNMSPEDSSIYLCSLKGRGEKLFFGSGTQLSVL.